The 4 T cell receptor beta chains given below trace back to one sample, sequenced in a study of identical twins. TCRdb used MiXCR to reprocess the 5' RACE reads, holding one entry per CDR3 protein. Of about 690,000 distinct CDR3 sequences in the sample, roughly 6% are singletons; the top ten hold roughly 2%. Sequenced input: naive T cells sorted from blood. All receptors come from a man younger than 35 in good health.

This clonotype appeared a few times. The chain has TRBV5-6 and TRBJ2-7, with 14 positions matching TRBD2. The J segment lost 4 bases and the V segment lost 4 bases, leaving 10 bases of the junction unmatched. The CDR3 runs 17 residues. Germline V gene data show CDR1 as SGHDT and CDR2 as YYEEEE. The CDR3 here is CASSPGLAGVWVYEQYF. CDR3 DNA: TGTGCCAGCAGCCCGGGACTAGCGGGAGTTTGGGTATACGAGCAGTACTTC. The whole variable domain, filled in from reference TRBV5-6 and TRBJ2-7, reads DAGVTQSPTHLIKTRGQQVTLRCSPKSGHDTVSWYQQALGQGPQFIFQYYEEEERQRGNFPDRFSGHQFPNYSSELNVNALLLGDSALYLCASSPGLAGVWVYEQYFGPGTRLTVT.

This clonotype was detected only a few times. CDR3 coding DNA: TGTGCCAGCAGCCAAGATGGTAGGAGTAGCGGGACTTCTTGCGAGCAGTACGTC. Translation gives CASSQDGRSSGTSCEQYV. This chain connects TRBV3-1 to TRBJ2-7, with 8 bases aligning to TRBD2. After removal of 0 bases from V and 6 bases from J, the junction contained 16 bases not matched to a gene. In germline, CDR1 is LGHDT, CDR2 YNNKEL (reference sequence). The CDR3 runs 18 residues.

This clonotype was seen at least ten times. This chain links TRBV29-1 with TRBJ2-3; 8 positions match TRBD2. Germline CDR1 is SQVTM and CDR2 is ANQGSEA. This CDR3 comprises 13 residues. V gave up 3 bases and J gave up 6 bases; unmatched junction bases: 5. The CDR3 nucleotides are TGCAGCGTTGACGGCGGGAGGTTCGATACGCAGTATTTT. It is translated as CSVDGGRFDTQYF.

In nucleotides, the CDR3 is TGTGCCAGCAGCTCCAACCGGGGCGGAGGGGAGGCGTACGTC. Its translation is CASSSNRGGGEAYV. The chain links TRBV5-5 to TRBJ2-7, with D possibly matching TRBD2 (6 bases). This CDR3 has 14 residues. CDR1 is SGHKS and CDR2 is YYEKEE in the germline V gene (reference sequence). Trimming removed 3 bases from V and 12 bases from J, with 22 bases in between.